This TCR beta chain was captured by sequencing in a study of T cell repertoires in cytomegalovirus infection. Study-level background: Carrying CMV and the relevant HLA type showed in public TCR beta signatures. General study points: Ex vivo responses were dominated by HLA-C-restricted CMV-specific TCR beta clonotypes.

Using its own MiXCR run on the reads, TCRdb lists one record per CDR3 protein. Of roughly 860,000 distinct CDR3 sequences detected, approximately 29% appear once; the ten largest clones hold roughly 12%. The CDR3 is 12 residues long. Concerning this clonotype: Its antigen is currently unknown. One junction end disagrees with the germline gene, perhaps due to a read error.

V gene TRBV12-3 or TRBV12-4 combines with J gene TRBJ1-2; D might be TRBD1 (5 bases). Sequences were derived from cultured CD8+ T cells from PBMCs, sampled from culture after CMV antigen stimulation. The TCR was taken from a human donor in good health (CMV status not recorded). Some clones in this sample may be carry-over from other donors' samples. The CDR3 DNA reads as TGTGCCGGCAGTTGGGGGGTCTTAGGCTACACCTTC. This gives the protein CAGSWGVLGYTF.